The entry that follows covers one TCR beta chain sequence. Its antigen remains undetermined. Per-base quality was not reported, and no clone a single base away is much larger than it. These data are taken from a study of blood T cell repertoires in COVID-19 (TCRdb year 2020). Context from the whole study: The collaborator samples originated in the United States, Italy and Spain and spanned the acute and convalescent phases of COVID-19. Nearly every sample came with metadata listing a de-identified subject ID, COVID-19 status, age in years and sex. Where HLA class I and class II types were available, the types were taken from metadata supplied by the sample provider, not from assay-based typing. The dataset comprised deeply sampled blood TCRbeta repertoires from subjects exposed to, actively infected with, or recovered from COVID-19. The prospective study material was composed of cDNA or gDNA derived from T cells, B-cell-depleted T cells, or PBMCs. A freely available public database, intended as a resource for researchers studying the immune response to SARS-CoV-2, is where the repertoires were released. Samples came from the ongoing ImmuneRACE study (first 160 participants) plus 1,254 subjects from 6 global collaborators. What the work shows at the level of the full study, not this receptor alone: The amount of clinical and demographic metadata varied by source and participant and was provided uncurated.

TCRbeta CDR3 regions were amplified from genomic DNA using the immunoSEQ Assay, a bias-controlled multiplex PCR. Concerning the study's data processing: Within the assay, amplification of reference gene primers was used to estimate how many nucleated cells each sample contained. To quantify the absolute abundance of each unique TCRbeta CDR3 rearrangement, sequence reads were collapsed and filtered. For each sample, productive Simpson clonality was calculated by taking the square root of Simpson's diversity index across productive rearrangements. Imported from immuneACCESS, the table was reduced by TCRdb to in-frame sequences with V and J called. These copies leave out some clones; in studies compared against another copy, an unresolved V gene accounts for under half, and the cause of the remainder is not known. V, J and clone size were drawn from that table, and D and trimming were deduced from the DNA. Counted in this sample were around 180,000 clones; roughly 88% of them appeared once. In total, the top ten clones hold around 6.9% of the sample.

One collaborating source in Seattle enrolled patients during active infection and followed them longitudinally through the course of disease. The collaborating institutions used their own protocols to collect whole blood in K2EDTA tubes. For TCRbeta analysis, collaborator samples were shipped as frozen whole blood, as isolated PBMCs, or as DNA extracted from either sample type. Specimen: peripheral blood. The receptor comes from a man older than 75 with COVID-19, enrolled during active disease.

The nucleotide sequence reads TGTGCCAGCAGCTACGGACAGAAGAACACTGAAGCTTTCTTT. It encodes CASSYGQKNTEAFF. This chain is built from TRBV9 and TRBJ1-1, and possibly TRBD1, on 6 matching bases. From cysteine to phenylalanine, the CDR3 is 14 amino acids long. The retained sequence is limited to the CDR3, 42 bases, with the frame set at the first base. V and J are truncated by 4 bases and 1 base respectively, leaving an intervening sequence of 11 bases. The germline V gene yields SGDLS for CDR1 and YYNGEE for CDR2.